This passage covers 23 T cell receptor beta chains from one sample sequenced in a study of T cell changes during pregnancy in multiple sclerosis. Libraries were prepared by immunoSEQ multiplex PCR; TCRdb keeps only in-frame clonotypes and omits some of them. The repertoire consists of tens of thousands of clones, with approximately 94% occurring once and the leading ten covering about 0.6%. This sample comprised peripheral blood, obtained in the third trimester of pregnancy. Receptor source: a female donor with multiple sclerosis, enrolled in a pregnancy study.

The chain is built from TRBV9 and TRBJ2-3, with TRBD2 matching 9 bases. Germline V CDR1 and CDR2: SGDLS, YYNGEE. The V gene end was trimmed by 4 bases and the J gene end by 2 bases; junction bases not matched to a gene: 8. The CDR3 has 16 amino acids. CDR3 in DNA: TGTGCCAGCAGCTCGATAGCGGGGGCCTACACAGATACGCAGTATTTT. This codes for CASSSIAGAYTDTQYF. The variable domain in full, completed from reference TRBV9 and TRBJ2-3, reads DSGVTQTPKHLITATGQRVTLRCSPRSGDLSVYWYQQSLDQGLQFLIQYYNGEERAKGNILERFSAQQFPDLHSELNLSSLELGDSALYFCASSSIAGAYTDTQYFGPGTRLTVL.

The J gene is TRBJ2-7, the V gene TRBV7-9, with TRBD1 as a possible D gene (5 bases). The V gene lost 0 bases and the J gene lost 2 bases, with 8 bases spanning the gap. Germline CDR1 SEHNR, CDR2 FQNEAQ (reference sequence). This CDR3 region has 14 residues. As DNA, the CDR3 is TGTGCCAGCAGCTTAGCAATGACAGCCTACGAGCAGTACTTC. It encodes CASSLAMTAYEQYF.

This clone was counted once. This chain links TRBV5-1 with TRBJ1-1; D is perhaps TRBD1 (6 bases). Germline loops: CDR1 SGHRS, CDR2 YFSETQ. The CDR3 loop spans 15 amino acids. V lost 5 bases and J lost 0, with 14 bases in between. As DNA, the CDR3 is TGCGCCAGCAGACAGGGCGTCGGTTTGAACACTGAAGCTTTCTTT. Residues: CASRQGVGLNTEAFF.

This chain uses TRBV4-3 with TRBJ2-7, with a weak D call TRBD1 (6 bases). The CDR3 spans 15 residues. V lost 2 bases, J lost 4 bases, and 15 bases lay in between. Germline V gives CDR1 LGHNA, CDR2 YSLEER. The CDR3 DNA follows: TGCGCCAGCAGCCAATATGAACAGGGTCCGTACGAGCAGTACTTC. This encodes CASSQYEQGPYEQYF.

The V and J genes are TRBV18 and TRBJ2-3, with 7 nucleotides matching TRBD1. Trimming removed 3 bases from V and 2 bases from J; junction bases left unmatched: 5. Germline lookup yields CDR1 KGHSH and CDR2 LQKENI. The CDR3 runs 15 residues. The CDR3: CASSPDRAHTDTQYF. CDR3 coding DNA: TGTGCCAGCTCACCCGACAGGGCACACACAGATACGCAGTATTTT.

The chain is built from TRBV6-5 and TRBJ1-3; D is unresolved. Germline V gene data show CDR1 as MNHEY and CDR2 as SVGAGI. The CDR3 has 14 amino acids. V lost 6 bases and J 2 bases, leaving 11 bases between the germline ends. This CDR3 is CASRPQRPGNTIYF. Written as DNA, the CDR3 is TGTGCCAGCAGACCCCAGAGGCCTGGAAACACCATATATTTT.

The chain has TRBV7-2 and TRBJ1-2; 7 bases match TRBD1. The CDR3 is 16 residues long. Germline CDR1 SGHTA, CDR2 FQGNSA. The junction had 10 bases not matched to a gene; V was cut back by 1 base and J by 5 bases. Here the CDR3 reads CASSLVDKTGRYGYTF. CDR3 nucleotides: TGTGCCAGCAGCTTAGTGGACAAGACAGGGAGGTATGGCTACACCTTC. Full variable domain (missing parts from reference TRBV7-2 and TRBJ1-2): GAGVSQSPSNKVTEKGKDVELRCDPISGHTALYWYRQSLGQGLEFLIYFQGNSAPDKSGLPSDRFSAERTGGSVSTLTIQRTQQEDSAVYLCASSLVDKTGRYGYTFGSGTRLTVV.

This rearrangement joins TRBV7-2 to TRBJ2-3; a weak D match, TRBD2 (5 bases). The CDR3 is 12 amino acids. Trimming stripped 8 bases from V and 3 bases from J, with 9 bases between. Germline CDR1 SGHTA, CDR2 FQGNSA. The CDR3: CASGGVTDTQYF. CDR3 nucleotides: TGTGCCAGCGGAGGAGTAACAGATACGCAGTATTTT.

CDR3 sequence: CASSQVGPRGGLMTYNEQFF. CDR3 DNA sequence: TGTGCCAGCAGCCAAGTTGGCCCTCGGGGGGGCCTAATGACCTACAATGAGCAGTTCTTC. This chain joins TRBV4-2 and TRBJ2-1; TRBD2 matches at 8 bases. The J segment lost 2 bases and the V segment lost 1 base, leaving 16 bases of the junction unmatched. Germline lookup yields CDR1 LGHNA and CDR2 YNFKEQ. CDR3 length: 20 residues.

J is TRBJ2-7 and V is TRBV10-3; TRBD1 matches 8 bases. Per the germline V gene, CDR1 is ENHRY and CDR2 is SYGVKD. The CDR3 extends over 14 amino acids. The V and J ends lost 5 bases and 0 bases, in that order; junction bases with no gene match: 3. The CDR3 bases are TGTGCCATCAGTCTTGGGACAGGCTCCTACGAGCAGTACTTC. Translated: CAISLGTGSYEQYF.

The rearrangement joins TRBV4-1 to TRBJ2-3, with a possible D match to TRBD2 (6 bases). The CDR3 covers 17 residues. CDR1 MGHRA and CDR2 YSYEKL come from the germline V gene. V lost 0 bases to trimming and J lost 3 bases, with 16 bases between them. The CDR3 nucleotides read TGCGCCAGCAGCCAAGATTCAATAGGACTAAATACAGATACGCAGTATTTT. Protein sequence: CASSQDSIGLNTDTQYF.

The chain is built from TRBV2 and TRBJ2-5, with 8 nucleotides matching TRBD2. Germline V gene sequence: CDR1 SNHLY, CDR2 FYNNEI. The CDR3 is 15 residues long. V lost 2 bases, J lost 4 bases, and 6 bases stayed unmatched. The CDR3 DNA follows: TGTGCCAGCAGTGAATGGCGGGGGGTCCGAGAGACCCAGTACTTC. Its protein is CASSEWRGVRETQYF.

The gene calls are TRBV6-5 and TRBJ1-2; D is unclear. Germline values: CDR1 MNHEY, CDR2 SVGAGI. V lost 4 bases, J lost 7 bases, and 7 bases lay in between. The CDR3 covers 11 residues. The CDR3 region is CASSSPGGYTF. The CDR3 DNA reads as TGTGCCAGCAGTTCCCCGGGTGGCTACACCTTC.

This chain joins TRBV28 and TRBJ2-4, with 10 bases identical to TRBD2. V gave up 5 bases and J gave up 8 bases; unmatched junction bases: 12. In germline, CDR1 is MDHEN, CDR2 SYDVKM. The CDR3 loop spans 16 amino acids. The CDR3, as DNA: TGTGCCAGCAGTCTACGACGAGCGGGGGGGCTTCACATTCAGTACTTC. Amino acids: CASSLRRAGGLHIQYF.

This chain joins TRBV11-3 and TRBJ2-2; 7 bases are a match to TRBD1. Unmatched junction bases numbered 4, after V lost 1 base and J lost 8 bases. The CDR3 loop spans 14 amino acids. Germline lookup yields CDR1 SGHNT and CDR2 YENEEA. The CDR3 coding sequence is TGTGCCAGCAGCTTAGGACAGGGAACAGGGGAGCTGTTTTTT. Its translation: CASSLGQGTGELFF.

The genes are TRBV7-9 and TRBJ2-6; D might be TRBD1 (6 bases). Trimming stripped 8 bases from V and 2 bases from J, with 13 bases between. Germline values: CDR1 SEHNR, CDR2 FQNEAQ (reference sequence). This CDR3 has 15 residues. The CDR3, as DNA: TGTGCCAGCTTGGACAGCTCCACTGGGGCCAACGTCCTGACTTTC. It translates to CASLDSSTGANVLTF.

V is TRBV7-2 and J is TRBJ1-6; weak D call: TRBD1 (5 bases). Germline loops: CDR1 SGHTA, CDR2 FQGNSA. The CDR3 length is 15 residues. With 2 bases removed from V and 7 bases from J, the gap between germline ends came to 12 bases. The DNA of the CDR3 is TGTGCCAGCAGCTTACAGGGTAGCGGGAATTCACCCCTCCACTTT. As protein: CASSLQGSGNSPLHF.

This rearrangement joins TRBV6-5 to TRBJ1-5, with TRBD1 matching over 7 bases. Germline CDR1 reads MNHEY; CDR2 reads SVGAGI. This CDR3 spans 13 amino acids. J gave up 5 bases and V 7 bases, and 5 bases lay outside the gene matches. The CDR3 DNA sequence: TGTGCCAGCAAATTGGGACAGTATCAGCCCCAGCATTTT. Amino acids: CASKLGQYQPQHF.

The chain combines TRBV27 with TRBJ2-6; no clear D gene. The CDR3 runs 14 residues. The V and J ends lost 1 base and 3 bases respectively, with 4 bases between them. CDR1 and CDR2 from the germline V gene are MNHEY and SMNVEV (reference sequence). The CDR3 protein is CASSLFGGANVLTF. The CDR3 DNA reads as TGTGCCAGCAGTTTATTCGGTGGGGCCAACGTCCTGACTTTC.

V gene TRBV7-9 combines with J gene TRBJ1-2; 7 bases map to TRBD1. CDR3 size: 14 residues. V shed 8 bases, J shed 4 bases, and the junction held 10 bases outside the gene matches. CDR1 is SEHNR and CDR2 is FQNEAQ in the germline V gene (reference sequence). CDR3 coding DNA: TGTGCCAGCGTGGACGGGACAGCCTCCTATGGCTACACCTTC. This codes for CASVDGTASYGYTF.

This chain joins TRBV19 and TRBJ2-7; 10 nucleotides match TRBD1. This CDR3 is 16 amino acids long. The J segment lost 0 bases and the V segment lost 3 bases, leaving 5 bases of the junction unmatched. Germline CDR1 is LNHDA and CDR2 is SQIVND (reference sequence). CDR3 sequence reads: CASSMWRTGGSYEQYF. For the CDR3, the DNA is TGTGCCAGTAGTATGTGGCGGACAGGGGGCTCCTACGAGCAGTACTTC.

The V gene is TRBV27, the J gene TRBJ2-1; weak D call: TRBD2 (5 bases). Germline V CDR1 and CDR2: MNHEY, SMNVEV (reference sequence). The V and J ends lost 3 bases and 5 bases respectively, with 14 bases between them. This CDR3 contains 15 residues. The CDR3 coding sequence is TGTGCCAGCAGTTTGTCCCGTCTAGCCCACAATGAGCAGTTCTTC. Protein sequence: CASSLSRLAHNEQFF.

A single count supports this clone. V is TRBV12-5 and J is TRBJ2-3; 12 bases agree with TRBD2. Germline assignment: CDR1 LGHNT and CDR2 FRNRAP. This CDR3 contains 16 residues. Trimming cost V 6 bases and J 2 bases; bases outside gene matches: 6. The CDR3 protein is CASGPGTSGFTDTQYF. CDR3 coding DNA: TGTGCTAGTGGCCCCGGGACTAGCGGGTTCACAGATACGCAGTATTTT.